Listed here are 13 T cell receptor beta chains from one sample, sequenced in a study of T cell repertoires in cytomegalovirus infection. Their target antigens are unknown. TCRdb analysed the reads with MiXCR anew, one entry per CDR3 protein. Seen here are about 900,000 distinct CDR3 sequences, roughly 30% observed once, and the top ten hold around an eighth. The sequenced sample was cultured CD8+ T cells from PBMCs, obtained from culture after CMV antigen stimulation. Every receptor here comes from a human donor in good health (CMV status not recorded). Some clones in this sample may be carry-over from other donors' samples.

The table lists this clonotype with a few counts. The V gene is TRBV7-6, the J gene TRBJ2-7; 9 bases align to TRBD2. J was trimmed by 1 base and V by 5 bases; bases with no gene match: 12. Germline V gene sequence: CDR1 SGHVS, CDR2 FNYEAQ. The CDR3 loop spans 17 amino acids. CDR3 residues: CASSPSSGGYNSYEQYF. The CDR3 nucleotides read TGTGCCAGCAGCCCCTCCAGCGGGGGGTATAATTCCTACGAGCAGTACTTC. Together with reference TRBV7-6 and TRBJ2-7, the CDR3 gives the full variable domain: GAGVSQSPRYKVTKRGQDVALRCDPISGHVSLYWYRQALGQGPEFLTYFNYEAQQDKSGLPNDRFSAERPEGSISTLTIQRTEQRDSAMYRCASSPSSGGYNSYEQYFGPGTRLTVT.

This clonotype has ten or more counts. The V gene is TRBV28, the J gene TRBJ1-2; D is unresolved. The germline V gene encodes CDR1 MDHEN and CDR2 SYDVKM. The V end was cut by 2 bases, the J end by 0 bases, with 13 bases between. The CDR3 extends over 16 amino acids. The DNA for the CDR3 is TGTGCCAGCAGTTTAAGAGGCGACGGGGCTAACTATGGCTACACCTTC. It codes for CASSLRGDGANYGYTF.

The table lists this clonotype with a few counts. The chain is built from TRBV5-1 and TRBJ1-1; D is ambiguous. CDR1 and CDR2 from the germline V gene are SGHRS and YFSETQ. CDR3 length equals 15 residues. V was trimmed by 0 bases and J by 5 bases, leaving 14 bases between them. The CDR3, as DNA: TGCGCCAGCAGCTTGGGACAATCGGGTTCGACTGAAGCTTTCTTT. The encoded protein is CASSLGQSGSTEAFF.

This clonotype was observed many times. The rearrangement links TRBV7-2 to TRBJ2-1; tentatively, D is TRBD1 (5 bases). The V gene's germline CDR1 is SGHTA and CDR2 FQGNSA. The CDR3 runs to 15 residues. V was shortened by 4 bases and J by 0 bases, with 10 bases between the two germline ends. The CDR3 spells CASSYTQGSYNEQFF. As DNA, the CDR3 is TGTGCCAGCAGCTACACTCAGGGCTCCTACAATGAGCAGTTCTTC.

This clonotype appeared many times. V and J are TRBV6-2 or TRBV6-3 and TRBJ1-2, with 10 bases identical to TRBD1. The germline V gene has CDR1 MNHEY and CDR2 SVGEGT. The length of the CDR3 is 13 residues. J gave up 8 bases and V 4 bases, and 4 bases lay outside the gene matches. The CDR3 sequence is CASSWRDRGGYTF. The CDR3 nucleotides are TGTGCCAGCAGTTGGCGGGACAGGGGCGGCTACACCTTC.

The chain has TRBV6-1 and TRBJ2-7; the D is unclear. Trimming cost V 11 bases and J 0 bases, with 11 bases left between them. CDR3 length equals 12 residues. Germline CDR1 MNHNS, CDR2 SASEGT. This CDR3 is CAVLSSSYEQYF. The CDR3 region has the DNA TGTGCCGTCCTCTCGAGCTCCTACGAGCAGTACTTC.

This chain joins TRBV5-4 and TRBJ2-6; 9 nucleotides line up with TRBD2. The CDR3 covers 18 residues. V was clipped by 4 bases and J by 0 bases; unmatched bases: 8. The germline gives CDR1 SGHNT, CDR2 YYREEE (reference sequence). CDR3 protein: CASSVRSGGPSGANVLTF. The CDR3 nucleotides are TGTGCCAGCAGCGTTCGTAGCGGGGGTCCCTCTGGGGCCAACGTCCTGACTTTC.

DNA for the CDR3: TGTGCCAGCAGTCAATTTGGGGCCATGAACACTGAAGCTTTCTTT. Encoded protein: CASSQFGAMNTEAFF. The genes are TRBV6-1 and TRBJ1-1; TRBD1 is a possible D gene (5 bases). CDR1 is MNHNS, CDR2 SASEGT, per germline. With 5 bases removed from V and 0 bases from J, the gap between germline ends came to 13 bases. The CDR3 consists of 15 residues.

This clonotype was detected only a few times. The chain is built from TRBV7-9 and TRBJ2-2; 9 bases are shared with TRBD1. The CDR3 is 19 residues long. V was pared by 2 bases and J by 7 bases, with 17 bases of the junction left unmatched. Germline V gene lookup returns CDR1 SEHNR and CDR2 FQNEAQ (reference sequence). This CDR3 reads CASSLLSPGTGRSGGELFF. As DNA, the CDR3 is TGTGCCAGCAGCTTACTATCCCCCGGGACAGGGAGGTCTGGCGGGGAGCTGTTTTTT.

The genes are TRBV6-1 and TRBJ2-7; tentative D call: TRBD2 (5 bases). Trimming shortened V by 6 bases and J by 2 bases, and 11 bases separated the two germline ends. Germline CDR1 is MNHNS and CDR2 is SASEGT. CDR3 size: 13 residues. CDR3 nucleotide sequence: TGTGCCAGCAGACCTCCGAGGGCCTACGAGCAGTACTTC. It encodes CASRPPRAYEQYF.

A few counts support this clonotype. This chain joins TRBV7-2 and TRBJ2-3, with 12 nucleotides matching TRBD2. The CDR3 is 16 amino acids. Trimming at V came to 5 bases and at J to 3 bases, leaving 6 bases not matched to a gene. CDR1 is SGHTA and CDR2 is FQGNSA in the germline V gene. The CDR3 nucleotides read TGTGCCAGCAGCGCCCGACTAGCGGGGGTAACAGATACGCAGTATTTT. It is translated as CASSARLAGVTDTQYF.

The chain carries TRBV6-2 or TRBV6-3 and TRBJ2-1, with a weak D call TRBD1 (6 bases). V lost 7 bases and J 11 bases, leaving 9 bases between the germline ends. The length of the CDR3 is 10 residues. CDR1 MNHEY and CDR2 SVGEGT come from the germline V gene. CDR3 in amino acids: CASKGGQQFF. CDR3 nucleotides: TGTGCCAGCAAAGGGGGACAGCAGTTCTTC.

The J gene is TRBJ1-1, the V gene TRBV19; no firm D call. The CDR3 consists of 13 residues. Trimming shortened V by 4 bases and J by 6 bases, and 12 bases separated the two germline ends. Germline V gives CDR1 LNHDA, CDR2 SQIVND (reference sequence). The DNA for the CDR3 is TGTGCCAGTAGTACCCAACATCGAGCTGAAGCTTTCTTT. Its translation is CASSTQHRAEAFF.